Detailed here is one T cell receptor (beta chain). The target antigen is unknown. The V gene's germline CDR1 is LGHNA and CDR2 YSLEER. The V gene lost 3 bases and the J gene lost 4 bases, with 17 bases spanning the gap. The CDR3 covers 16 residues. The sorted-subset replicate PCRs were given about 200 ng DNA, which is 31,000 or so T cell genomes. Using immunoSEQ multiplex PCR, the repertoire was profiled, and TCRdb retains in-frame clones only, with some absent. The top ten clones hold 0.9% to 1.3% of a sample with millions of clones, roughly 94% of them seen once. In the naive CD8 group, cells lacked CD45RO and were positively selected for CCR7, so terminally differentiated effector memory CD45RA+ cells were left out. The source of the sample is a study of shared clonotypes between healthy human individuals. Study findings and constraints: Researchers found naive subsets generally carried larger estimated richness than memory subsets.

V usage is TRBV4-3 and J usage is TRBJ2-3; the D gene is possibly TRBD2 (5 bases). The sequenced material came from naive CD8+ T cells sorted from blood. The TCR comes from a man aged 18-30 years in good health. In nucleotides, the CDR3 is TGCGCCAGCAGCCATTTGGCGGACGCGGGTTCAGATACGCAGTATTTT. It translates to CASSHLADAGSDTQYF.